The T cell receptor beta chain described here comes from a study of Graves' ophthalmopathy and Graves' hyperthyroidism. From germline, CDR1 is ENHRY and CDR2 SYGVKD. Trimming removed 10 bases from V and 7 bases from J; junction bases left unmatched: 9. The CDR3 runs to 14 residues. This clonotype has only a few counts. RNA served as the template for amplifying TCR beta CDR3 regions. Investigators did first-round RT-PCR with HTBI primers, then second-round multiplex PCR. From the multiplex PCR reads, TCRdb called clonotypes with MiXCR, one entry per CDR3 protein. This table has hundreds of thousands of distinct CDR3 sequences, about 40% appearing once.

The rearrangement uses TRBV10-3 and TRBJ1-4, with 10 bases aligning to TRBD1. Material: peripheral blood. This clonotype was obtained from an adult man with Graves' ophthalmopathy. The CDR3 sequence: CASSARDRGEKLFF. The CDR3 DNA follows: TGTGCCAGCAGCGCCCGGGACAGGGGTGAAAAACTGTTTTTT.